This TCR beta chain was sequenced in a study of identifying expanded T cells in peripheral blood. General observations from the study: Variance in clone template counts between approximately 2-week samples significantly increased with total template count across all healthy donors.

Method: immunoSEQ multiplex PCR; TCRdb's copy keeps in-frame clones and lacks some. The sample shows some 90,000 clones, 88% of them seen only once. Germline trimming cut 6 bases from V and 6 bases from J; bases unmatched to any gene: 9. This CDR3 is 14 amino acids long. Germline assignment: CDR1 MDHEN and CDR2 SYDVKM. No infections or other immune events were documented during collection. Comments on this clone: Antigen specificity is unknown.

The sample taken for sequencing was blood. This receptor was obtained from a person aged 18 to 75 in good health. The V gene is TRBV28, the J gene TRBJ2-7; the match to TRBD1 covers 9 bases. For the CDR3, the DNA is TGTGCCAGCAGCCTAGGACAGGGGACGGGCGAGCAGTACTTC. Encoded protein: CASSLGQGTGEQYF.